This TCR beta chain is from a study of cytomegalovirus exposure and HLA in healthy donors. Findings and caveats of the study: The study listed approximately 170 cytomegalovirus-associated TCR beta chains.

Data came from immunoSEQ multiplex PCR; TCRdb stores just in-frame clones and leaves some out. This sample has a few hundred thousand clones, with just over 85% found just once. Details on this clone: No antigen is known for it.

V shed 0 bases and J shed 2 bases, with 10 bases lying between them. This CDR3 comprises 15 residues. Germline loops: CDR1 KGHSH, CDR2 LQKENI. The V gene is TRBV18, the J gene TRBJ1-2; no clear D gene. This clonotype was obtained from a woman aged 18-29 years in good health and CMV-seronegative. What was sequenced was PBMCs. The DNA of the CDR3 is TGTGCCAGCTCACCACCGGGCACCCTAAACTATGGCTACACCTTC. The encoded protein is CASSPPGTLNYGYTF.